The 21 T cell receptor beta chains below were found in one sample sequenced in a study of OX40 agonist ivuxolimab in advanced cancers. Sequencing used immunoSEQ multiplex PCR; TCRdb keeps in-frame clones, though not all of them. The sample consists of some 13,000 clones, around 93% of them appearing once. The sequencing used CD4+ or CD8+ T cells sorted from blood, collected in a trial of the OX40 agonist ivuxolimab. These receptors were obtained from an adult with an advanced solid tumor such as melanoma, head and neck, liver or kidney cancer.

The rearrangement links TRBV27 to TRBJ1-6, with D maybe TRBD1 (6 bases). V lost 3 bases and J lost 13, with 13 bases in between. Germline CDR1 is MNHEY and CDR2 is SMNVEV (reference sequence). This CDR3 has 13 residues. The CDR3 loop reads CASSLYPGAPLHF. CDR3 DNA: TGTGCCAGCAGTTTGTACCCAGGGGCCCCCCTCCACTTT.

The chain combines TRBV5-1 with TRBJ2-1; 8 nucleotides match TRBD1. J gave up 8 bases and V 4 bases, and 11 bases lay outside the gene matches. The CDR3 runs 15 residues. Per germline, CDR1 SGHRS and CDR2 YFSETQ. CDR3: CASSLRQGLSYEQFF. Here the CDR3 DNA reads TGCGCCAGCAGCCTCAGACAGGGGCTCAGCTATGAGCAGTTCTTC.

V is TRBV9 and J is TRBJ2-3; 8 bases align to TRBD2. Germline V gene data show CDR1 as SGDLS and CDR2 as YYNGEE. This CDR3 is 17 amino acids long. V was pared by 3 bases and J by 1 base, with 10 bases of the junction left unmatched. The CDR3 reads CASSDPRGEIGTDTQYF. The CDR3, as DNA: TGTGCCAGCAGCGATCCGCGGGGGGAGATTGGCACAGATACGCAGTATTTT. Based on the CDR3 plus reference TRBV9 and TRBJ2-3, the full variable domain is DSGVTQTPKHLITATGQRVTLRCSPRSGDLSVYWYQQSLDQGLQFLIQYYNGEERAKGNILERFSAQQFPDLHSELNLSSLELGDSALYFCASSDPRGEIGTDTQYFGPGTRLTVL.

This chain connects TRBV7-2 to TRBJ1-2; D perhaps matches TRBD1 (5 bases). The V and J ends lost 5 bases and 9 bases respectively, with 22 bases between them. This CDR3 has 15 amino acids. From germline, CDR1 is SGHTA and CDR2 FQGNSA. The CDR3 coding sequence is TGTGCCAGCAGCCCCTGGGACGGAGGCTCGGGGAGCTACACCTTC. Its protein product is CASSPWDGGSGSYTF. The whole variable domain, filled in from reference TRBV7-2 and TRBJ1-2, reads GAGVSQSPSNKVTEKGKDVELRCDPISGHTALYWYRQSLGQGLEFLIYFQGNSAPDKSGLPSDRFSAERTGGSVSTLTIQRTQQEDSAVYLCASSPWDGGSGSYTFGSGTRLTVV.

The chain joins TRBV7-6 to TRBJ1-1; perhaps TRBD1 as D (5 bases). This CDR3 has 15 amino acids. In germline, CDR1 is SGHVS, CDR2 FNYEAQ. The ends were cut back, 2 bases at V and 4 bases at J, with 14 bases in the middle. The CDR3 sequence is CASSLSGYVGTEAFF. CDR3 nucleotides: TGTGCCAGCAGCTTATCAGGGTATGTGGGCACTGAAGCTTTCTTT.

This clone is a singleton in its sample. CDR3 sequence: CASSPLEDTQYF. In nucleotides, the CDR3 is TGTGCCAGCAGCCCATTGGAAGATACGCAGTATTTT. The chain employs TRBV2 and TRBJ2-3, with D unclear. The CDR3 consists of 12 residues. In germline, CDR1 is SNHLY, CDR2 FYNNEI. Trimming took 6 bases from V and 5 from J, leaving 9 bases between them.

DNA of the CDR3: TGTGCCACCAGCAGTTGGACAGGGGGCGTCTCCAATGAAAAACTGTTTTTT. It codes for CATSSWTGGVSNEKLFF. This chain connects TRBV15 to TRBJ1-4; 11 bases are a match to TRBD1. The V segment lost 3 bases and the J segment 5 bases; nucleotides outside the gene matches: 8. Germline loops: CDR1 LNHNV, CDR2 YYDKDF (reference sequence). This CDR3 is 17 amino acids long.

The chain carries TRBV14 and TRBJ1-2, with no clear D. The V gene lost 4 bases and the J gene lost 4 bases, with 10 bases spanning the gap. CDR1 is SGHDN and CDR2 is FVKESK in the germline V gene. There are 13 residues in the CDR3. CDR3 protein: CASSPPGFYGYTF. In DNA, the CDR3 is TGTGCCAGCAGCCCCCCTGGATTCTATGGCTACACCTTC.

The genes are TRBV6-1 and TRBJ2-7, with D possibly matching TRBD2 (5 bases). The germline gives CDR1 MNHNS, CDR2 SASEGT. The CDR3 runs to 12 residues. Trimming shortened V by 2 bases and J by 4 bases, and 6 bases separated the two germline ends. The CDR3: CASSEWEYEQYF. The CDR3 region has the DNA TGTGCCAGCAGTGAATGGGAGTACGAGCAGTACTTC.

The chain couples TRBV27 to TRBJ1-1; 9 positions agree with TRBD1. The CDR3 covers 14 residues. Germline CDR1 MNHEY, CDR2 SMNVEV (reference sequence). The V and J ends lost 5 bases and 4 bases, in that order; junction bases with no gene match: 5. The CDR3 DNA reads TGTGCCAGCAGTCGGGACAGGGCCTTCACTGAAGCTTTCTTT. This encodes CASSRDRAFTEAFF.

CDR3 nucleotide sequence: TGTGCCAGTAGTAGTAGCGGGTGGAGCTCCTACAATGAGCAGTTCTTC. It yields the protein CASSSSGWSSYNEQFF. The chain is built from TRBV19 and TRBJ2-1; TRBD2 matches 7 bases. The CDR3 is made up of 16 amino acids. Germline V gene lookup returns CDR1 LNHDA and CDR2 SQIVND (reference sequence). The junction had 6 bases not matched to a gene; V was cut back by 4 bases and J by 0 bases.

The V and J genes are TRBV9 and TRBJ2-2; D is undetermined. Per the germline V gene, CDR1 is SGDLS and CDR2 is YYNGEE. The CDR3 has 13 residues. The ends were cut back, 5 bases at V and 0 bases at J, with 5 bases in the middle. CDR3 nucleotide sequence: TGTGCCAGCAGGGATGCGAACACCGGGGAGCTGTTTTTT. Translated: CASRDANTGELFF.

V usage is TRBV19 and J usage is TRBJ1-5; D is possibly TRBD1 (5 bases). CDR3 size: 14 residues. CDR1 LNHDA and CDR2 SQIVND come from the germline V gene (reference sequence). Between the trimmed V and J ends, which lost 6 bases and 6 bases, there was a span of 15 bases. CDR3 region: CASSQGPRSQPQHF. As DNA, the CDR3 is TGTGCCAGTAGCCAGGGTCCTCGTAGTCAGCCCCAGCATTTT.

The CDR3 spells CASSLEVGTATGELFF. The CDR3 nucleotides read TGTGCCAGCAGTTTGGAAGTCGGGACAGCCACCGGGGAGCTGTTTTTT. V is TRBV28 and J is TRBJ2-2; 7 bases align to TRBD1. This CDR3 contains 16 residues. The ends lost 3 bases at V and 4 bases at J; junction bases unmatched: 8. The germline V gene has CDR1 MDHEN and CDR2 SYDVKM.

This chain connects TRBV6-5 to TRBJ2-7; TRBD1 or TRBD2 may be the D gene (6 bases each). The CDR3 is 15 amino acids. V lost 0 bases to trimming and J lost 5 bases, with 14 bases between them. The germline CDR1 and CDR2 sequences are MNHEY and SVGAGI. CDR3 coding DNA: TGTGCCAGCAGTTACTCCGCCTCGGGGGCCAACGAGCAGTACTTC. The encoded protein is CASSYSASGANEQYF.

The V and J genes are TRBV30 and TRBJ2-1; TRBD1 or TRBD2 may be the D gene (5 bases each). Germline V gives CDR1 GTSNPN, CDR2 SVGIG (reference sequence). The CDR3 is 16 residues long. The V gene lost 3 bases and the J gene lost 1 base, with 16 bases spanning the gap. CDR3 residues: CAWSGDGTRSYNEQFF. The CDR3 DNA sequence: TGTGCCTGGAGCGGGGACGGAACTAGGTCCTACAATGAGCAGTTCTTC.

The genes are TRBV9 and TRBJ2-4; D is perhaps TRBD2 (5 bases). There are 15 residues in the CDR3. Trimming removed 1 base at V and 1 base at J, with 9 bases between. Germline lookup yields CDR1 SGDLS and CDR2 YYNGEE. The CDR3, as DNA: TGTGCCAGCAGCGTAAACGGGGATGCCAAAAACATTCAGTACTTC. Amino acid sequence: CASSVNGDAKNIQYF. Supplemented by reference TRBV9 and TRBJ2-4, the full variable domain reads DSGVTQTPKHLITATGQRVTLRCSPRSGDLSVYWYQQSLDQGLQFLIQYYNGEERAKGNILERFSAQQFPDLHSELNLSSLELGDSALYFCASSVNGDAKNIQYFGAGTRLSVL.

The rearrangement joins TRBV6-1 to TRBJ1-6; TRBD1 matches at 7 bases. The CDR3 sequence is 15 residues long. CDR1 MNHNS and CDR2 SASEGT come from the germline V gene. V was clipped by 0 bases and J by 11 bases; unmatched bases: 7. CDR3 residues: CASSEAGGRGAPLHF. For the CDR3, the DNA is TGTGCCAGCAGTGAAGCGGGTGGCAGGGGGGCACCCCTCCACTTT.

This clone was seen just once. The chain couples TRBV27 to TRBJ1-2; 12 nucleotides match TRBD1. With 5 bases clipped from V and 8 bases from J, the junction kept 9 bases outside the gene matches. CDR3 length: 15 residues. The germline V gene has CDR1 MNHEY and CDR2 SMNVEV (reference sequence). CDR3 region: CASSPQGTGGWGYTF. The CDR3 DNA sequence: TGTGCCAGCAGTCCGCAAGGGACAGGGGGCTGGGGCTACACCTTC.

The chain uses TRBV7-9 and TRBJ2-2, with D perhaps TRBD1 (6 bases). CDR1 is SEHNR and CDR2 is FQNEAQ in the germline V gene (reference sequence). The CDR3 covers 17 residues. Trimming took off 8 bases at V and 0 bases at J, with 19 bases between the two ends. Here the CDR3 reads CASALTRGLTNTGELFF. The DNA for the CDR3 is TGTGCCAGCGCTCTAACGAGGGGGTTGACGAACACCGGGGAGCTGTTTTTT.

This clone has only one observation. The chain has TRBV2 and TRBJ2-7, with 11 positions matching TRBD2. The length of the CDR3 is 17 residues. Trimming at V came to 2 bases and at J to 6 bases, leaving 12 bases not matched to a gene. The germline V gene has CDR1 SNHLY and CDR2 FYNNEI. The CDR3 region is CASSEYTSGGRRAEQYF. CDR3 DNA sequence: TGTGCCAGCAGTGAATATACTAGCGGGGGCCGGAGGGCCGAGCAGTACTTC.